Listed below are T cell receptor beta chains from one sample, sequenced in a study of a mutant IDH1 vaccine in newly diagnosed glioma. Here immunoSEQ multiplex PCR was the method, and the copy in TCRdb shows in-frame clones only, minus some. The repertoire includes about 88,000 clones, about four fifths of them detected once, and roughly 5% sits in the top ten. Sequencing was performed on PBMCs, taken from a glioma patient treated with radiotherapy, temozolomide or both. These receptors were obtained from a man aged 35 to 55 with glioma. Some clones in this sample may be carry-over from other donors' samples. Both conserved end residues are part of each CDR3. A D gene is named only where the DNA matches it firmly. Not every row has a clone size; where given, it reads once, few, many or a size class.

cdr3_nt: TGTGCCTGGAGAGGAGGGGCCACCTTTCGAAACACCATATATTTT
cdr3_aa: CAWRGGATFRNTIYF
j_call: TRBJ1-3
v_call: TRBV30
clone_size: -
d_call: -

cdr3_nt: TGTGCCAGCAGGAGACTCGCCGTCTATGGCTACACCTTC
cdr3_aa: CASRRLAVYGYTF
j_call: TRBJ1-2
v_call: TRBV11-2
clone_size: -
d_call: -

cdr3_nt: TGTGCCAGCAGCCCCGACAGGATGAACACTGAAGCTTTCTTT
cdr3_aa: CASSPDRMNTEAFF
j_call: TRBJ1-1
v_call: TRBV7-8
clone_size: -
d_call: -

cdr3_nt: TGTGCCAGCAGCCAAAACTCGGGCACTGAAGCTTTCTTT
cdr3_aa: CASSQNSGTEAFF
j_call: TRBJ1-1
v_call: TRBV14
clone_size: -
d_call: -

cdr3_nt: TGTGCCAGCAGTGAAGGACAGACGAGCAATCAGCCCCAGCATTTT
cdr3_aa: CASSEGQTSNQPQHF
j_call: TRBJ1-5
v_call: TRBV25-1
clone_size: few
d_call: -

cdr3_nt: TGCGCCAGCAGGAGGCAGGAAGAGACCCAGTACTTC
cdr3_aa: CASRRQEETQYF
j_call: TRBJ2-5
v_call: TRBV5-1
clone_size: once
d_call: -

cdr3_nt: TGTGCCAGCAGCGTAGGCCAACGCCAAGAGACCCAGTACTTC
cdr3_aa: CASSVGQRQETQYF
j_call: TRBJ2-5
v_call: TRBV9
clone_size: -
d_call: -

cdr3_nt: TGCGCCAGCAGCCAAGGGACAGGGGTCTACGAGCAGTACTTC
cdr3_aa: CASSQGTGVYEQYF
j_call: TRBJ2-7
v_call: TRBV4-1
clone_size: once
d_call: TRBD1

cdr3_nt: TGCAGCGTTTGCGACGGTTCCTACGAGCAGTACTTC
cdr3_aa: CSVCDGSYEQYF
j_call: TRBJ2-7
v_call: TRBV29-1
clone_size: -
d_call: -

cdr3_nt: TGTGCCAGCAGTCGTGGGGTGGCGGTCACTGAAGCTTTCTTT
cdr3_aa: CASSRGVAVTEAFF
j_call: TRBJ1-1
v_call: TRBV27
clone_size: -
d_call: -